This T cell receptor beta chain was profiled in a study of blood T cell repertoires in COVID-19. Trimming pared 8 bases from V and 4 bases from J, leaving 15 bases between. The CDR3 runs to 13 residues. CDR1 is SQVTM and CDR2 is ANQGSEA in the germline V gene. Followed longitudinally, the Seattle patients had been enrolled during active infection. The protocol was immunoSEQ multiplex PCR, while the TCRdb copy is restricted to in-frame clones and leaves out a portion. The sample holds 200,000 to 250,000 clones, 75% to 85% seen once. This clonotype was obtained from a woman between 65 and 79 years old with COVID-19, enrolled during active disease. The rearrangement uses TRBV29-1 and TRBJ2-1; D gene ambiguous. Sequenced material: peripheral blood. CDR3 in amino acids: CSSRAKEYNEQFF. The CDR3 DNA reads as TGCAGCTCCCGAGCTAAGGAGTACAATGAGCAGTTCTTC.